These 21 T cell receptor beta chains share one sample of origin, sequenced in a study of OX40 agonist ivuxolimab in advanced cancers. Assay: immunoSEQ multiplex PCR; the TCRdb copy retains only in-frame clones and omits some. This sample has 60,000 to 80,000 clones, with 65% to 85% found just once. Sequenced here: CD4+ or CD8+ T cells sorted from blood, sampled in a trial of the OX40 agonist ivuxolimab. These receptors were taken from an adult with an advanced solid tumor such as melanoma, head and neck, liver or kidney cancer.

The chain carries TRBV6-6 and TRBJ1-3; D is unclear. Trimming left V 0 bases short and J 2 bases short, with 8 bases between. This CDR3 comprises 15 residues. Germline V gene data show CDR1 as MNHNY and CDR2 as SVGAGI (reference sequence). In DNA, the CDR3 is TGTGCCAGCAGTTACTCGGGTGGGACTGGAAACACCATATATTTT. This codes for CASSYSGGTGNTIYF.

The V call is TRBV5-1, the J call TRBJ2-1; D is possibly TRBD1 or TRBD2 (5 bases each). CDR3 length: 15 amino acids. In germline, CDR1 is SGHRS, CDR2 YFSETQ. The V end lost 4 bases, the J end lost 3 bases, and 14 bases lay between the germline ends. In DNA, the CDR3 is TGCGCCAGCAGCGCCACCGGGACGGACTACAATGAGCAGTTCTTC. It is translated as CASSATGTDYNEQFF.

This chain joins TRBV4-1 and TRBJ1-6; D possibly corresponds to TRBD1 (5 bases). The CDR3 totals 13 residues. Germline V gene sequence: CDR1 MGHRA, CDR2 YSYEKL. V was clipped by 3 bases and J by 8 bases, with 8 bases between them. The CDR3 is CASSHQGYSPLHF. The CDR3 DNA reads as TGCGCCAGCAGCCACCAGGGTTATTCACCCCTCCACTTT.

The CDR3: CASSQRGANQETQYF. Written as DNA, the CDR3 is TGTGCCAGCAGTCAGCGGGGGGCGAACCAAGAGACCCAGTACTTC. The genes are TRBV6-6 and TRBJ2-5, with 9 bases that match TRBD2. V lost 5 bases, J lost 0 bases, and 4 bases stayed unmatched. CDR3 length equals 15 residues. Per the germline V gene, CDR1 is MNHNY and CDR2 is SVGAGI (reference sequence).

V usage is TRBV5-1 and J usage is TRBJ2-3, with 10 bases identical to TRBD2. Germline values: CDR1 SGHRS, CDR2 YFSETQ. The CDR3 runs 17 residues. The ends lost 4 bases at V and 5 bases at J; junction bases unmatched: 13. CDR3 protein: CASSAEPSGGALDTQYF. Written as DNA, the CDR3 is TGCGCCAGCAGCGCGGAACCCAGCGGGGGGGCCTTAGATACGCAGTATTTT.

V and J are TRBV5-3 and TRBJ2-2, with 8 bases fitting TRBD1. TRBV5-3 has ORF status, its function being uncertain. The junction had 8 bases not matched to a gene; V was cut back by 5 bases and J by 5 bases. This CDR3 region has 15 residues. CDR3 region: CARSPGGLGTGELFF. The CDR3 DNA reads TGTGCCAGAAGTCCAGGGGGCTTGGGAACCGGGGAGCTGTTTTTT.

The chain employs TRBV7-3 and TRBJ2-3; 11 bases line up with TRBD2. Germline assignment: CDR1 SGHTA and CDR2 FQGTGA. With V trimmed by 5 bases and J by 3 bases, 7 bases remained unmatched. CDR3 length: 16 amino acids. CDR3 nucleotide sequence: TGTGCCAGCAGCGCCCTTAGCGGGGGGGCGACAGATACGCAGTATTTT. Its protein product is CASSALSGGATDTQYF.

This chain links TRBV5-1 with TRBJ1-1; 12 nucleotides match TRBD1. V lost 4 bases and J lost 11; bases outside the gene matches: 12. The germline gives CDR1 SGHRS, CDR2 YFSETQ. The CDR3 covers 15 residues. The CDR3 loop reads CASSSQPGTGGEAFF. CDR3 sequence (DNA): TGCGCCAGCAGCAGCCAGCCCGGGACAGGGGGCGAGGCTTTCTTT.

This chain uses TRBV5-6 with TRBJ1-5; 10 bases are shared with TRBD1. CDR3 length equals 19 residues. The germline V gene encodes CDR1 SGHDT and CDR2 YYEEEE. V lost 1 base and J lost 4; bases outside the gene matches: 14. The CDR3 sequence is CASSLSVKPGTGDNQPQHF. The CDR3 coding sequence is TGTGCCAGCAGCTTGTCGGTAAAGCCCGGGACAGGGGATAATCAGCCCCAGCATTTT.

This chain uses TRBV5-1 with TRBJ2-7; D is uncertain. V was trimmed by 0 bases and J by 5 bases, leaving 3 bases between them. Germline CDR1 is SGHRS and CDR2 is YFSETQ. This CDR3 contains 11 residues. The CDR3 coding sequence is TGCGCCAGCAGCTTGGGTAACGAGCAGTACTTC. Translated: CASSLGNEQYF.

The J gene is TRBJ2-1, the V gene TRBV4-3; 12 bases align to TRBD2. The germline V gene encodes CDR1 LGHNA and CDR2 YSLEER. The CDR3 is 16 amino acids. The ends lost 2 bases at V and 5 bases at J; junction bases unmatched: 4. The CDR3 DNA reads TGCGCCAGCAGCCAACGACTAGCGGGGGTCCACAATGAGCAGTTCTTC. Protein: CASSQRLAGVHNEQFF.

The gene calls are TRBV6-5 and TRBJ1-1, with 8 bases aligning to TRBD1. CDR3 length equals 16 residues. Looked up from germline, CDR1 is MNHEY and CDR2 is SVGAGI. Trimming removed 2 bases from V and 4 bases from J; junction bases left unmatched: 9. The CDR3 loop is CASSYLPQGGSTEAFF. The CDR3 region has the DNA TGTGCCAGCAGTTACCTTCCACAGGGGGGGAGCACTGAAGCTTTCTTT.

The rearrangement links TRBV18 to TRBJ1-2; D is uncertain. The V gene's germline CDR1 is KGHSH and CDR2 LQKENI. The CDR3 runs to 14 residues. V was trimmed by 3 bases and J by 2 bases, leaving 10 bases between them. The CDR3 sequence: CASSPSTVNYGYTF. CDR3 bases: TGTGCCAGCTCACCCTCTACGGTAAACTATGGCTACACCTTC.

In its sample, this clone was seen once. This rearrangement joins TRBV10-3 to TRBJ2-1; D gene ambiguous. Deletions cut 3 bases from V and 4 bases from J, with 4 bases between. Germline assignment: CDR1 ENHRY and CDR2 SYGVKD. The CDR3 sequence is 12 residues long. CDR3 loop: CAISDGYNEQFF. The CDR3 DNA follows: TGTGCCATCAGTGATGGATACAATGAGCAGTTCTTC.

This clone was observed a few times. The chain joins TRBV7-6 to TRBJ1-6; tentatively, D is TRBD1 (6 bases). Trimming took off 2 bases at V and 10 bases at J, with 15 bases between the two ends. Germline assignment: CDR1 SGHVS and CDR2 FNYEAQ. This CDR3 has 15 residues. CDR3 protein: CASSLLPGVGSPLHF. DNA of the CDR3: TGTGCCAGCAGCTTACTCCCAGGGGTAGGCTCACCCCTCCACTTT.

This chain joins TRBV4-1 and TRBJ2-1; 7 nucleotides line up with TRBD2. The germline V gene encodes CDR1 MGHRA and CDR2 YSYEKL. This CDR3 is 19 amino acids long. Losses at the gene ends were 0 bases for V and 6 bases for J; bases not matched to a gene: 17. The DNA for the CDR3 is TGCGCCAGCAGCCAAGATCTTGGGGGGGGGAGCTATTTCGGCAATGAGCAGTTCTTC. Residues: CASSQDLGGGSYFGNEQFF.

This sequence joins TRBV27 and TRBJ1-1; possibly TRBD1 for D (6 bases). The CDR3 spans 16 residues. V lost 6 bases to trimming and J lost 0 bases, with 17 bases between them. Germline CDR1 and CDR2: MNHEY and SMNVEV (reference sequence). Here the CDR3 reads CASRGATGILNTEAFF. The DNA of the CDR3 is TGTGCCAGCAGGGGGGCTACAGGGATTCTGAACACTGAAGCTTTCTTT.

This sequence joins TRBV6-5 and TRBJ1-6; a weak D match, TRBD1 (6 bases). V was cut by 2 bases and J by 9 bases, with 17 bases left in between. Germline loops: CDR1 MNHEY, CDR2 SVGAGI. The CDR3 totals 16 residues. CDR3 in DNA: TGTGCCAGCAGTTACGGCGGGAACAGGGCCGGTTCACCCCTCCACTTT. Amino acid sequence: CASSYGGNRAGSPLHF.

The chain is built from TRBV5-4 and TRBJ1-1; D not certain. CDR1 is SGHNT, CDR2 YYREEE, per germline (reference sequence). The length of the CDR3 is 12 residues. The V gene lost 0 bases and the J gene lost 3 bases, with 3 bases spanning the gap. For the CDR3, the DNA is TGTGCCAGCAGCTTGGGGTACACTGAAGCTTTCTTT. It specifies CASSLGYTEAFF.

The CDR3 bases are TGTGCCAGCACCGACTCTGGGGCCAACGTCCTGACTTTC. Translated, it gives CASTDSGANVLTF. J is TRBJ2-6 and V is TRBV6-1, with D hard to call. The CDR3 is 13 amino acids. CDR1 and CDR2 from the germline V gene are MNHNS and SASEGT. Trimming took 7 bases from V and 0 from J, leaving 4 bases between them.

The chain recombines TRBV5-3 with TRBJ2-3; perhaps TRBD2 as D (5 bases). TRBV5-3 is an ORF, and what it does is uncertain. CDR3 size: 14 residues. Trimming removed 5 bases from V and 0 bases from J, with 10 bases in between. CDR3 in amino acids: CARRVRASTDTQYF. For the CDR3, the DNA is TGTGCCAGAAGAGTGCGGGCTAGCACAGATACGCAGTATTTT.